This T cell receptor (beta chain) was found in a study of shared clonotypes between healthy human individuals. Repertoires were generated with immunoSEQ multiplex PCR, while TCRdb's copy carries only in-frame clones and drops some. This sample has hundreds of thousands of clones, with about 95% found just once. This CDR3 spans 14 amino acids. The V end lost 2 bases, the J end lost 2 bases, and 10 bases lay between the germline ends. Germline loops: CDR1 MDHEN, CDR2 SYDVKM. CD45RO-negative, CCR7-positively selected cells formed the naive CD8 fraction, excluding terminally differentiated effector memory CD45RA+ cells.

The sample taken for sequencing was naive CD8+ T cells sorted from blood. The receptor's source is a woman in her thirties in good health. This chain connects TRBV28 to TRBJ2-7; D possibly corresponds to TRBD1 (5 bases). CDR3 sequence: CASSLLGQPYEQYF. In DNA, the CDR3 is TGTGCCAGCAGTTTACTAGGACAACCCTACGAGCAGTACTTC. The complete variable domain, with remaining parts taken from reference TRBV28 and TRBJ2-7, reads DVKVTQSSRYLVKRTGEKVFLECVQDMDHENMFWYRQDPGLGLRLIYFSYDVKMKEKGDIPEGYSVSREKKERFSLILESASTNQTSMYLCASSLLGQPYEQYFGPGTRLTVT.